These 20 T cell receptor beta chains were sequenced from one sample in a study of blood T cell repertoires in COVID-19. The protocol was immunoSEQ multiplex PCR, while the TCRdb copy is restricted to in-frame clones and leaves out a portion. The data hold 140,000 to 150,000 clones, with over 75% observed a single time. Sequenced sample: peripheral blood. The receptor set was obtained from a woman aged 45-65 years with acute or convalescent COVID-19.

V and J are TRBV15 and TRBJ1-2; 10 positions match TRBD1. The V segment lost 1 base and the J segment 7 bases; nucleotides outside the gene matches: 15. Germline loops: CDR1 LNHNV, CDR2 YYDKDF (reference sequence). The CDR3 loop spans 18 amino acids. The CDR3 reads CATSRGMLGQGVLGGYTF. The DNA of the CDR3 is TGTGCCACCAGCAGAGGGATGTTAGGACAGGGGGTCCTTGGTGGCTACACCTTC.

This chain links TRBV30 with TRBJ2-7, with D maybe TRBD1 (6 bases). CDR1 is GTSNPN and CDR2 is SVGIG in the germline V gene (reference sequence). The CDR3 spans 18 residues. Deletions cut 2 bases from V and 6 bases from J, with 29 bases between. The CDR3 sequence: CAWSRRGWGLREEVEQYF. The CDR3, as DNA: TGTGCCTGGAGTCGCCGCGGCTGGGGGCTCCGGGAAGAGGTCGAGCAGTACTTC.

J is TRBJ2-5 and V is TRBV5-1; D remains ambiguous. CDR1 is SGHRS and CDR2 is YFSETQ in the germline V gene. The CDR3 is 14 amino acids. V dropped 0 bases and J dropped 4 bases, with 10 bases sitting between them. In nucleotides, the CDR3 is TGCGCCAGCAGCTTGGCAGGTCCTGGAGAGACCCAGTACTTC. Protein: CASSLAGPGETQYF. Using reference TRBV5-1 and TRBJ2-5 for the parts outside the CDR3, the full variable domain is KAGVTQTPRYLIKTRGQQVTLSCSPISGHRSVSWYQQTPGQGLQFLFEYFSETQRNKGNFPGRFSGRQFSNSRSEMNVSTLELGDSALYLCASSLAGPGETQYFGPGTRLLVL.

The chain uses TRBV7-9 and TRBJ2-2; 7 nucleotides match TRBD2. The germline CDR1 and CDR2 sequences are SEHNR and FQNEAQ (reference sequence). The CDR3 totals 16 residues. V lost 8 bases to trimming and J lost 6 bases; unmatched junction nucleotides: 15. CDR3 nucleotides: TGTGCCAGCCCCCCGGCGGGAGAGGATTACCCCGGGGAGCTGTTTTTT. Its protein product is CASPPAGEDYPGELFF.

V usage is TRBV2 and J usage is TRBJ1-6; D might be TRBD1 (6 bases). CDR1 is SNHLY and CDR2 is FYNNEI in the germline V gene. V was cut by 6 bases and J by 6 bases, with 12 bases left in between. This CDR3 contains 14 residues. In nucleotides, the CDR3 is TGTGCCAGCAGAGGAACAGGGCCTAATTCACCCCTCCACTTT. Its protein is CASRGTGPNSPLHF.

Notes on this clone: Germline and junction disagree at one end, which may indicate a read error. The chain employs TRBV7-3 and TRBJ2-5, with 9 bases matching TRBD2. The germline gives CDR1 SGHTA, CDR2 FQGTGA. CDR3 length: 15 residues. This chain's CDR3 is CASSSNSGSQGTQYF. For the CDR3, the DNA is TGTGCCAGCAGCTCCAATAGCGGGAGTCAAGGGACCCAGTACTTC.

The genes are TRBV5-1 and TRBJ2-1; D not resolved. Trimming pared 2 bases from V and 2 bases from J, leaving 11 bases between. This CDR3 spans 15 amino acids. Germline V gene lookup returns CDR1 SGHRS and CDR2 YFSETQ. CDR3 sequence: CASSFRSSPYNEQFF. The CDR3 DNA reads TGCGCCAGCAGCTTCCGGAGCTCCCCCTACAATGAGCAGTTCTTC.

The V gene is TRBV11-2, the J gene TRBJ1-3, with D hard to call. V was clipped by 3 bases and J by 5 bases, with 11 bases between them. Germline V gene lookup returns CDR1 SGHAT and CDR2 FQNNGV. There are 14 residues in the CDR3. The CDR3 here is CASSLTGKRNTIYF. The CDR3 nucleotides read TGTGCCAGCAGCTTGACGGGAAAGCGAAACACCATATATTTT.

The chain uses TRBV3-1 (or the pseudogene TRBV3-2) and TRBJ2-1, with 11 nucleotides matching TRBD2. There are 17 residues in the CDR3. The trim removed 1 base at V and 6 bases at J, leaving 8 bases unmatched. Germline CDR1 and CDR2: LGHDT and YNNKEL (reference sequence). As DNA, the CDR3 is TGTGCCAGCAGCCAAGGTTTAAATAGCGGGGGGGCCAATGAGCAGTTCTTC. Translating gives CASSQGLNSGGANEQFF.

The chain recombines TRBV9 with TRBJ2-7, with D possibly TRBD2 on 6 matching bases. Trimming stripped 4 bases from V and 3 bases from J, with 11 bases between. Germline V gene data show CDR1 as SGDLS and CDR2 as YYNGEE. The CDR3 is made up of 13 amino acids. Here the CDR3 reads CASSYMEGYEQYF. The CDR3 DNA sequence: TGTGCCAGCAGCTATATGGAGGGCTACGAGCAGTACTTC.

This sequence joins TRBV5-1 and TRBJ1-3; D unresolved. Germline V CDR1 and CDR2: SGHRS, YFSETQ. CDR3 length: 16 amino acids. Trimming took off 4 bases at V and 0 bases at J, with 14 bases between the two ends. CDR3 in DNA: TGCGCCAGCAGCCCTGTTGGGCCGTCCTCTGGAAACACCATATATTTT. The encoded protein is CASSPVGPSSGNTIYF.

This clone occurred once. The chain joins TRBV7-9 to TRBJ2-1; D is perhaps TRBD1 (5 bases). Looked up from germline, CDR1 is SEHNR and CDR2 is FQNEAQ (reference sequence). Deletions cut 2 bases from V and 9 bases from J, with 8 bases between. This CDR3 has 12 amino acids. The CDR3 DNA is TGTGCCAGCAGCTTAAGGGGTACTGAGCAGTTCTTC. Translation: CASSLRGTEQFF.

The rearrangement uses TRBV13 and TRBJ2-1, with TRBD2 matching over 9 bases. The V gene's germline CDR1 is PRHDT and CDR2 FYEKMQ (reference sequence). The CDR3 sequence is 17 residues long. Trimming at V came to 5 bases and at J to 2 bases, leaving 10 bases not matched to a gene. The CDR3 DNA follows: TGTGCCAGCAGCCTCGGGCTAGCGGGATTCCCCTACAATGAGCAGTTCTTC. As protein: CASSLGLAGFPYNEQFF.

The V call is TRBV4-2, the J call TRBJ2-2; 7 positions agree with TRBD2. Germline loops: CDR1 LGHNA, CDR2 YNFKEQ. Trimming cost V 6 bases and J 4 bases; bases outside gene matches: 5. The CDR3 extends over 14 amino acids. The CDR3 bases are TGTGCCAGCAGGCGGGAGCCCTCCACCGGGGAGCTGTTTTTT. As protein: CASRREPSTGELFF.

This chain uses TRBV11-3 with TRBJ2-7, with 9 bases lining up with TRBD1. After removal of 1 base from V and 5 bases from J, the junction contained 12 bases not matched to a gene. Per germline, CDR1 SGHNT and CDR2 YENEEA. CDR3 size: 17 residues. The CDR3 here is CASSLGRPGTGINEQYF. In nucleotides, the CDR3 is TGTGCCAGCAGCTTAGGGAGACCCGGGACAGGGATAAACGAGCAGTACTTC.

V usage is TRBV9 and J usage is TRBJ1-4; D is unclear. CDR1 is SGDLS, CDR2 YYNGEE, per germline. This CDR3 contains 13 residues. Trimming removed 5 bases at V and 8 bases at J, with 13 bases between. CDR3 DNA: TGTGCCAGCAGTTTTAGAGAAACGGAAAAACTGTTTTTT. It specifies CASSFRETEKLFF.

The chain joins TRBV6-6 to TRBJ2-3; the match to TRBD2 covers 7 bases. This CDR3 contains 14 residues. Germline CDR1 and CDR2: MNHNY and SVGAGI (reference sequence). V shed 6 bases and J 2 bases; nucleotides not matched to a gene: 5. Here the CDR3 reads CASSSLADTDTQYF. The CDR3 DNA follows: TGTGCCAGCAGCTCTCTAGCGGACACAGATACGCAGTATTTT.

This chain uses TRBV19 with TRBJ1-5; the match to TRBD1 covers 8 bases. CDR1 and CDR2 (germline): LNHDA, SQIVND (reference sequence). J gave up 0 bases and V 5 bases, and 6 bases lay outside the gene matches. The CDR3 loop spans 16 amino acids. CDR3 amino acids: CASSWTGLGSNQPQHF. DNA of the CDR3: TGTGCCAGTAGTTGGACAGGGCTTGGTAGCAATCAGCCCCAGCATTTT.

The chain carries TRBV16 and TRBJ1-6, with D possibly TRBD1 on 5 matching bases. V shed 0 bases and J shed 9 bases, with 15 bases lying between them. Germline loops: CDR1 KGHSY, CDR2 FQNENV. The CDR3 has 16 amino acids. The CDR3 is CASSQSGGAFGSPLHF. CDR3 coding DNA: TGTGCCAGCAGCCAATCAGGCGGGGCCTTCGGTTCACCCCTCCACTTT.

The chain links TRBV2 to TRBJ2-1, with TRBD2 matching over 8 bases. CDR3 length: 15 residues. J lost 7 bases, V lost 6 bases, and 11 bases had no gene match. Germline V gene sequence: CDR1 SNHLY, CDR2 FYNNEI. The CDR3: CASREGSGSFNEQFF. The CDR3 coding sequence is TGTGCCAGCAGGGAGGGGAGCGGGAGTTTTAATGAGCAGTTCTTC.